The 18 T cell receptor beta chains reported below all come from one sample, sequenced in a study of cytomegalovirus exposure and HLA in healthy donors. With 60 Vbeta and 13 Jbeta primers, the PCR was carried out. The method was immunoSEQ multiplex PCR; TCRdb's version includes in-frame clones alone and lacks a portion of them. The sample includes roughly 150,000 clones, 75% to 90% of them seen just once. The specimen sequenced was PBMCs. The receptors derive from a woman aged 18-30 years in good health and CMV-seronegative.

The rearrangement uses TRBV5-1 and TRBJ2-1; 8 bases fit TRBD2. CDR3 length: 17 amino acids. V lost 4 bases and J lost 7; bases outside the gene matches: 16. The germline V gene encodes CDR1 SGHRS and CDR2 YFSETQ. In DNA, the CDR3 is TGCGCCAGCAGCGTTGGGGTTCCTGGACTAGCTAGGAATGAGCAGTTCTTC. It encodes CASSVGVPGLARNEQFF.

V usage is TRBV29-1 and J usage is TRBJ2-1; D gene ambiguous. The V end was cut by 0 bases, the J end by 11 bases, with 8 bases between. CDR1 and CDR2 from the germline V gene are SQVTM and ANQGSEA. The CDR3 length is 11 residues. Here the CDR3 DNA reads TGCAGCGTTGAAGATCGGGTTAAGCAGTTCTTC. This encodes CSVEDRVKQFF.

The chain links TRBV6-5 to TRBJ2-5, with a tentative D call TRBD1 (6 bases). CDR3 size: 12 residues. V lost 2 bases, J lost 5 bases, and 6 bases lay in between. In germline, CDR1 is MNHEY, CDR2 SVGAGI. The chain's CDR3 is CASSYQGETQYF. In nucleotides, the CDR3 is TGTGCCAGCAGTTACCAGGGGGAGACCCAGTACTTC.

The chain uses TRBV9 and TRBJ2-1, with 8 bases aligning to TRBD2. The CDR3 has 16 amino acids. The V segment lost 3 bases and the J segment 8 bases; nucleotides outside the gene matches: 13. Looked up from germline, CDR1 is SGDLS and CDR2 is YYNGEE. The CDR3 DNA reads as TGTGCCAGCAGCGACGGCTCGAGCGGGAGAGGCCATGAGCAGTTCTTC. Amino acids: CASSDGSSGRGHEQFF.

Worth noting for this clone: Mismatch with germline at one junction end may stem from a read error. The genes are TRBV7-9 and TRBJ1-2; D is possibly TRBD1 (5 bases). The CDR3 loop spans 13 amino acids. CDR1 and CDR2 (germline): SEHNR, FQNEAQ (reference sequence). The DNA for the CDR3 is TGTTCCAGCAGCTTCCCAGGGAACTATGGCTACACCTTC. Its translation is CSSSFPGNYGYTF.

The chain combines TRBV11-2 with TRBJ2-5, with TRBD2 identical over 12 bases. In germline, CDR1 is SGHAT, CDR2 FQNNGV. This CDR3 has 15 residues. Trimming cost V 5 bases and J 2 bases; bases outside gene matches: 3. The CDR3 DNA reads TGTGCCAGCAGCCTAGGACTAGCGGGACAAGAGACCCAGTACTTC. This encodes CASSLGLAGQETQYF.

This clone appeared once. The gene calls are TRBV6-6 and TRBJ1-3; TRBD1 agrees at 8 bases. V was clipped by 4 bases and J by 1 base; unmatched bases: 3. CDR1 is MNHNY and CDR2 is SVGAGI in the germline V gene (reference sequence). CDR3 size: 15 residues. This CDR3 reads CASSSGTGSGNTIYF. The DNA for the CDR3 is TGTGCCAGCAGTTCCGGGACAGGATCTGGAAACACCATATATTTT.

The CDR3 nucleotides read TGTGCCAGCAGCACAGGGACAGGGGGCAATCAGCCCCAGCATTTT. Its translation is CASSTGTGGNQPQHF. The rearrangement links TRBV11-2 to TRBJ1-5; 10 nucleotides align to TRBD1. The V and J ends lost 5 bases and 2 bases, in that order; junction bases with no gene match: 3. Germline CDR1 reads SGHAT; CDR2 reads FQNNGV. CDR3 length equals 15 residues.

J is TRBJ1-5 and V is TRBV7-2; D is unresolved. The germline CDR1 and CDR2 sequences are SGHTA and FQGNSA. Trimming removed 2 bases from V and 3 bases from J, with 11 bases in between. This CDR3 has 15 residues. The CDR3 spells CASSLWAVNNQPQHF. DNA of the CDR3: TGTGCCAGCAGCTTATGGGCAGTTAACAATCAGCCCCAGCATTTT.

This chain links TRBV5-1 with TRBJ1-4; the D gene is possibly TRBD1 (6 bases). Germline loops: CDR1 SGHRS, CDR2 YFSETQ. V was pared by 0 bases and J by 2 bases, with 8 bases between. The CDR3 sequence is 15 residues long. The CDR3 reads CASSLEQGTNEKLFF. CDR3 coding DNA: TGCGCCAGCAGCTTGGAACAGGGTACTAATGAAAAACTGTTTTTT.

DNA of the CDR3: TGTGCCAGCAGCTTAGAGAACAGAGAATACACCGGGGAGCTGTTTTTT. Translating it yields CASSLENREYTGELFF. J is TRBJ2-2 and V is TRBV11-2; D is unclear. The germline V gene encodes CDR1 SGHAT and CDR2 FQNNGV. This CDR3 has 16 residues. The V end lost 0 bases, the J end lost 3 bases, and 11 bases lay between the germline ends.

J is TRBJ1-5 and V is TRBV5-1; D perhaps matches TRBD1 (5 bases). The germline V gene encodes CDR1 SGHRS and CDR2 YFSETQ. The V end lost 1 base, the J end lost 5 bases, and 10 bases lay between the germline ends. The length of the CDR3 is 14 residues. This CDR3 reads CASSLQGGDQPQHF. In DNA form, the CDR3 reads TGCGCCAGCAGCTTGCAGGGAGGCGATCAGCCCCAGCATTTT.

The chain links TRBV5-4 to TRBJ1-2; no definite D call. CDR3 size: 16 residues. Trimming took 6 bases from V and 6 from J, leaving 24 bases between them. The V gene's germline CDR1 is SGHNT and CDR2 YYREEE (reference sequence). The CDR3 DNA is TGTGCCAGCACCTCACTCCCGGCGGGGTTCTTGAATGGCTACACCTTC. This translates into CASTSLPAGFLNGYTF.

The genes are TRBV25-1 and TRBJ1-2; D unclear. Per the germline V gene, CDR1 is MGHDK and CDR2 is SYGVNS. Trimming shortened V by 6 bases and J by 4 bases, and 9 bases separated the two germline ends. This CDR3 spans 12 amino acids. CDR3 nucleotides: TGTGCCAGCAGCACTAACACCTATGGCTACACCTTC. Its translation: CASSTNTYGYTF.

This chain connects TRBV5-4 to TRBJ1-6; 11 bases map to TRBD1. CDR1 is SGHNT, CDR2 YYREEE, per germline (reference sequence). The CDR3 contains 16 residues. The ends lost 3 bases at V and 8 bases at J; junction bases unmatched: 7. For the CDR3, the DNA is TGTGCCAGCAGCTCGGGGACAGGGGGTAGAGATTCACCCCTCCACTTT. Translating gives CASSSGTGGRDSPLHF.

The V and J genes are TRBV11-2 and TRBJ1-4; 10 positions agree with TRBD1. CDR1 is SGHAT, CDR2 FQNNGV, per germline. V was clipped by 5 bases and J by 6 bases; unmatched bases: 3. The CDR3 runs to 14 residues. The CDR3 DNA reads TGTGCCAGCAGCCGCGACAGGGGGCATGAAAAACTGTTTTTT. Protein sequence: CASSRDRGHEKLFF.

The sample holds one count of this clone. The J gene is TRBJ1-5, the V gene TRBV10-3; a possible D gene is TRBD1 (5 bases). Looked up from germline, CDR1 is ENHRY and CDR2 is SYGVKD. The V and J ends lost 6 bases and 1 base respectively, with 19 bases between them. CDR3 size: 17 residues. The CDR3 nucleotides are TGTGCCATCAGCGACCGTTTAGGGGAGGGGAGCAATCAGCCCCAGCATTTT. This encodes CAISDRLGEGSNQPQHF.

The gene calls are TRBV5-4 and TRBJ1-3; 7 nucleotides agree with TRBD1. J lost 3 bases, V lost 4 bases, and 7 bases had no gene match. The CDR3 consists of 15 residues. From germline, CDR1 is SGHNT and CDR2 YYREEE (reference sequence). The CDR3 reads CASSPGTAIGNTIYF. The CDR3 nucleotides are TGTGCCAGCAGCCCGGGGACAGCTATTGGAAACACCATATATTTT.